This T cell receptor beta chain was profiled in a study of OX40 agonist ivuxolimab in advanced cancers. For the study at large: The study gave patients intravenous ivuxolimab at 0.01 to 10 mg/kg every 2 weeks.

Assay used: immunoSEQ multiplex PCR; TCRdb lists only in-frame clones, some missing. The sample consists of tens of thousands of clones, around 94% of them appearing once. In germline, CDR1 is SGDLS, CDR2 YYNGEE. The V and J ends lost 3 bases and 7 bases, in that order; junction bases with no gene match: 14. This CDR3 has 16 residues. Blood draws occurred at baseline, cycle 4 day 1, and cycle 7 day 1. This clonotype was obtained from an adult with an advanced solid tumor such as melanoma, head and neck, liver or kidney cancer. Sample: CD4+ or CD8+ T cells sorted from blood, taken in a trial of the OX40 agonist ivuxolimab. The rearrangement uses TRBV9 and TRBJ2-7; 9 positions agree with TRBD1. The CDR3: CASSESYRDRDGEQYF. The CDR3 region has the DNA TGTGCCAGCAGCGAAAGTTACCGGGACAGGGATGGGGAGCAGTACTTC. Looking up the rest from reference TRBV9 and TRBJ2-7 gives the full variable domain: DSGVTQTPKHLITATGQRVTLRCSPRSGDLSVYWYQQSLDQGLQFLIQYYNGEERAKGNILERFSAQQFPDLHSELNLSSLELGDSALYFCASSESYRDRDGEQYFGPGTRLTVT.